The source of this TCR beta chain is a study of T cells after posttransplantation cyclophosphamide. Germline CDR1 reads ENHRY; CDR2 reads SYGVKD. Unmatched junction bases numbered 8, after V lost 6 bases and J lost 7 bases. The CDR3 totals 14 residues. Busulfan-fludarabine conditioning, marrow transplant, and cyclophosphamide on days +3 and +4 were administered. In the case of this clone: Antigen specificity is unknown.

Study findings and constraints: After PTCy, TRB diversity resembled that of CNI/methotrexate controls. Later blood repertoires were often dominated by clones from the donor CD8+ memory compartment. Skin or GI-infiltrating T cells shared few TRB sequences with blood.

Assay: immunoSEQ multiplex PCR; the TCRdb copy retains only in-frame clones and omits some. The table lists over 9,000 clones, under 95% of them singletons. This sequence joins TRBV10-3 and TRBJ1-5; TRBD1 agrees at 8 bases. The sequencing here drew on PBMCs, taken after allogeneic stem cell transplant with posttransplant cyclophosphamide. The TCR originated in a female patient in her 30s who received an allogeneic stem cell transplant from an unrelated donor, was CMV-positive, and had no GVHD. Some T cells could come from the graft donor. For the CDR3, the DNA is TGTGCCATCAGCCCGATACAGGGGGGACAGCCCCAGCATTTT. Amino acid sequence: CAISPIQGGQPQHF.